These T cell receptor beta chains were read from a single sample in a study of CD8 T cells in ankylosing spondylitis. TCRdb independently ran MiXCR on the 5' RACE reads; one entry per CDR3 protein. Among about 540,000 distinct CDR3 sequences listed, about 12% were seen once. The specimen was blood, either unsorted or a sorted T cell fraction (not recorded which). The receptors were gathered from a male donor with ankylosing spondylitis. The CDR3 runs from the conserved cysteine through the conserved F or W. The D gene is left open where the match is weak.

D gene: -
V gene: TRBV29-1
CDR3 length: 13
J gene: TRBJ1-1
CDR3 protein: CSVKALGDTEAFF

D gene: -
V gene: TRBV7-9
CDR3 length: 16
J gene: TRBJ2-7
CDR3 protein: CASSLEQAIPTSEQYF

D gene: -
V gene: TRBV5-5
CDR3 length: 16
J gene: TRBJ1-1
CDR3 protein: CASSPPSGNLNTEAFF

D gene: TRBD2
V gene: TRBV29-1
CDR3 length: 16
J gene: TRBJ2-5
CDR3 protein: CSAAGSAGLAKETQYF

D gene: -
V gene: TRBV12-3/TRBV12-4
CDR3 length: 11
J gene: TRBJ1-1
CDR3 protein: CASRSNTEAFF

D gene: TRBD2
V gene: TRBV29-1
CDR3 length: 17
J gene: TRBJ2-1
CDR3 protein: CSVVELAGGFAYNEQFF

D gene: -
V gene: TRBV6-5
CDR3 length: 15
J gene: TRBJ1-1
CDR3 protein: CASSYSKEVNTEAFF

D gene: -
V gene: TRBV10-2
CDR3 length: 11
J gene: TRBJ2-5
CDR3 protein: CASYSRETQYF

D gene: -
V gene: TRBV3-1
CDR3 length: 17
J gene: TRBJ1-6
CDR3 protein: CASSRIQGRVDNSPLHF

D gene: TRBD2
V gene: TRBV5-1
CDR3 length: 14
J gene: TRBJ2-7
CDR3 protein: CASSTTSGTYEQYF

D gene: -
V gene: TRBV2
CDR3 length: 17
J gene: TRBJ2-3
CDR3 protein: CASSAPSGPSSTDTQYF

D gene: TRBD1
V gene: TRBV12-3/TRBV12-4
CDR3 length: 13
J gene: TRBJ2-3
CDR3 protein: CASTVQGLDTQYF

D gene: TRBD2
V gene: TRBV11-1
CDR3 length: 15
J gene: TRBJ2-1
CDR3 protein: CASSLGTSAQPEQFF

D gene: -
V gene: TRBV7-9
CDR3 length: 12
J gene: TRBJ1-2
CDR3 protein: CASSLENSGYTF

D gene: -
V gene: TRBV6-2/TRBV6-3
CDR3 length: 15
J gene: TRBJ1-5
CDR3 protein: CASSIRRDSNQPQHF

D gene: TRBD1
V gene: TRBV5-5
CDR3 length: 15
J gene: TRBJ2-2
CDR3 protein: CASSPDRVSTGELFF

D gene: -
V gene: TRBV24-1
CDR3 length: 13
J gene: TRBJ2-5
CDR3 protein: CATSASGEETQYF

D gene: TRBD1
V gene: TRBV24-1
CDR3 length: 16
J gene: TRBJ2-2
CDR3 protein: CATSDPGQGDTGELFF

D gene: -
V gene: TRBV20-1
CDR3 length: 12
J gene: TRBJ2-1
CDR3 protein: CSALRVYNEQFF

D gene: -
V gene: TRBV5-8
CDR3 length: 13
J gene: TRBJ1-1
CDR3 protein: CASSLDPETEAFF

D gene: -
V gene: TRBV2
CDR3 length: 14
J gene: TRBJ1-1
CDR3 protein: CASSEMVGNTEAFF

D gene: TRBD1
V gene: TRBV28
CDR3 length: 17
J gene: TRBJ2-3
CDR3 protein: CASSLAAKTGGTDTQYF

D gene: -
V gene: TRBV20-1
CDR3 length: 16
J gene: TRBJ2-7
CDR3 protein: CSARDRSLAISYEQYF

D gene: TRBD2
V gene: TRBV20-1
CDR3 length: 15
J gene: TRBJ2-1
CDR3 protein: CSARDSASGRHEQFF

D gene: TRBD1
V gene: TRBV7-2
CDR3 length: 14
J gene: TRBJ2-2
CDR3 protein: CASSPQGTTGELFF

D gene: TRBD2
V gene: TRBV29-1
CDR3 length: 15
J gene: TRBJ2-3
CDR3 protein: CSAPTSGRSTDTQYF

D gene: TRBD1
V gene: TRBV20-1
CDR3 length: 14
J gene: -
CDR3 protein: CSANERGQYNEQYF

D gene: TRBD1
V gene: TRBV20-1
CDR3 length: 16
J gene: TRBJ2-1
CDR3 protein: CSASGTGIGSYNEQFF

D gene: TRBD2
V gene: TRBV20-1
CDR3 length: 13
J gene: TRBJ2-5
CDR3 protein: CSARQASGKPQYF

D gene: TRBD2
V gene: TRBV5-1
CDR3 length: 13
J gene: TRBJ2-5
CDR3 protein: CASRLALQETQYF

D gene: -
V gene: TRBV6-5
CDR3 length: 18
J gene: TRBJ1-1
CDR3 protein: CASSYSNPGSHTNTEAFF

D gene: TRBD1
V gene: TRBV12-3/TRBV12-4
CDR3 length: 15
J gene: TRBJ1-4
CDR3 protein: CASSYTTGGLEKLFF

D gene: -
V gene: TRBV3-1
CDR3 length: 17
J gene: TRBJ2-1
CDR3 protein: CASSQSPSADSYNEQFF

D gene: TRBD1
V gene: TRBV4-1
CDR3 length: 15
J gene: TRBJ2-2
CDR3 protein: CASSFTDRVPGELFF

D gene: -
V gene: TRBV7-9
CDR3 length: 17
J gene: TRBJ2-5
CDR3 protein: CASSSLRRGGQQETQYF

D gene: TRBD2
V gene: TRBV11-2
CDR3 length: 15
J gene: TRBJ2-2
CDR3 protein: CASRPPSGRARELFF

D gene: -
V gene: TRBV6-5
CDR3 length: 16
J gene: TRBJ1-5
CDR3 protein: CASSYSQTGSNQPQHF

D gene: -
V gene: TRBV4-2
CDR3 length: 17
J gene: TRBJ2-3
CDR3 protein: CASSQDGVGGEFDTQYF

D gene: -
V gene: TRBV20-1
CDR3 length: 13
J gene: TRBJ2-7
CDR3 protein: CSARGSADYEQYF

D gene: -
V gene: TRBV7-2
CDR3 length: 13
J gene: TRBJ2-5
CDR3 protein: CASSYQSQETQYF

D gene: TRBD2
V gene: TRBV12-3/TRBV12-4
CDR3 length: 15
J gene: TRBJ2-1
CDR3 protein: CASRFASGSVSEQFF

D gene: TRBD1
V gene: TRBV12-5
CDR3 length: 16
J gene: TRBJ2-3
CDR3 protein: CASGPPGTGAQDTQYF

D gene: -
V gene: TRBV12-3/TRBV12-4
CDR3 length: 15
J gene: TRBJ2-7
CDR3 protein: CASSRGEKSPYEQYF

D gene: -
V gene: TRBV7-9
CDR3 length: 13
J gene: TRBJ2-3
CDR3 protein: CASSGHPTDTQYF

D gene: -
V gene: TRBV28
CDR3 length: 14
J gene: TRBJ1-6
CDR3 protein: CASSLFLGDSPLHF

D gene: -
V gene: TRBV12-3/TRBV12-4
CDR3 length: 12
J gene: TRBJ2-1
CDR3 protein: CASSPAVYEQFF

D gene: -
V gene: TRBV29-1
CDR3 length: 15
J gene: TRBJ2-2
CDR3 protein: CSVLPARANTGELFF

D gene: -
V gene: TRBV27
CDR3 length: 16
J gene: TRBJ2-1
CDR3 protein: CASSLAGGPTYNEQFF

D gene: -
V gene: TRBV5-5
CDR3 length: 13
J gene: TRBJ1-5
CDR3 protein: CASSGDRERPQHF

D gene: TRBD2
V gene: TRBV3-1
CDR3 length: 14
J gene: TRBJ2-3
CDR3 protein: CASSYLAEKDTQYF

D gene: -
V gene: TRBV25-1
CDR3 length: 13
J gene: TRBJ1-6
CDR3 protein: CASSDPGYSPLHF

D gene: TRBD2
V gene: TRBV20-1
CDR3 length: 15
J gene: TRBJ2-1
CDR3 protein: CSAKTSGSSGNEQFF

D gene: TRBD1
V gene: TRBV25-1
CDR3 length: 12
J gene: TRBJ1-2
CDR3 protein: CASRTGISGYTF

D gene: -
V gene: TRBV7-2
CDR3 length: 13
J gene: TRBJ1-5
CDR3 protein: CASSAGQNQPQHF

D gene: TRBD1
V gene: TRBV9
CDR3 length: 15
J gene: TRBJ1-6
CDR3 protein: CASSVQGQGGSPLHF